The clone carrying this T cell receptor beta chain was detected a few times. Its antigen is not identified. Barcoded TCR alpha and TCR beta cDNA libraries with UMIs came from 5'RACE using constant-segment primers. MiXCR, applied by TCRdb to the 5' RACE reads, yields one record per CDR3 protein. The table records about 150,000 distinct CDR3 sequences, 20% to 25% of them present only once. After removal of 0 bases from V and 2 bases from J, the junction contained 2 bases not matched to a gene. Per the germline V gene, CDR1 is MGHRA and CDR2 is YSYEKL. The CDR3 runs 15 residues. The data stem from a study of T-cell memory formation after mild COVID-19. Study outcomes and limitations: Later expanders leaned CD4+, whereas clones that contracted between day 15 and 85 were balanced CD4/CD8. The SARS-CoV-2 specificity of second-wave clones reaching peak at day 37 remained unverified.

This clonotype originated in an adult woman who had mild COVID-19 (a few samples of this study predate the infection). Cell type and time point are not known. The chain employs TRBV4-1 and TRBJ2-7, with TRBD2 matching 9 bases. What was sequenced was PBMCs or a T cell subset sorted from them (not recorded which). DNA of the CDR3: TGCGCCAGCAGCCAAGAGGCTAGCGGGACCTACGAGCAGTACTTC. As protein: CASSQEASGTYEQYF.